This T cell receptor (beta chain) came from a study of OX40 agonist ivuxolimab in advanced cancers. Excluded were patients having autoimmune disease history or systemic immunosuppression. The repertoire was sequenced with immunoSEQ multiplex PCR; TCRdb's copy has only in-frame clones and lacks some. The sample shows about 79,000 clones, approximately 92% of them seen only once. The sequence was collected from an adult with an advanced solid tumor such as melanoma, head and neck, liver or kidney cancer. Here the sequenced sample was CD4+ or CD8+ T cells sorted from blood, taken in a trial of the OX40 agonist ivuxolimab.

The CDR3 region has the DNA TGTGCCAGCAGTTACTCGGGGACCGACGACTATGGCTACACCTTC. It codes for CASSYSGTDDYGYTF. The chain has TRBV6-5 and TRBJ1-2; tentative D call: TRBD1 (5 bases). The CDR3 has 15 amino acids. CDR1 is MNHEY, CDR2 SVGAGI, per germline. Trimming pared 0 bases from V and 3 bases from J, leaving 11 bases between.